Given below is one T cell receptor (beta chain) in context. This clonotype was seen many times. Its antigen target is currently unknown. Per-base qualities were not stored, and no clone one base away is much larger. cDNA was synthesized by template-switch 5'RACE using a primer carrying a 10-nucleotide random unique molecular identifier by which each TCR transcript was tagged. Each sequencing run produced over 200 million TCR-beta sequences covering 15-18 subjects. The RNeasy kit was used for extraction of total RNA. TCR-beta VDJ regions were amplified with primers for the TCR constant region and the 5'RACE anchor, using the KAPA Real-time Library Amplification kit. A first PCR added sample indexes and Illumina adaptors, after which a second PCR increased the library yield. The roughly 650 bp TCR product was size-selected on a 2% E-gel SizeSelection system after Ampure bead purification. Before pooling, library quality was checked on a Bioanalyzer, concentration was measured with Qubit, and libraries were quantified with the Kapa Library Quantification kit. Paired-end 2 x 150 bp sequencing of the libraries was performed on an Illumina HiSeq 2500. To increase sequence diversity, about 25-31% phiX was spiked into each library pool. The paper's processing steps were these. The quality-filtered reads were processed with the UMI-based MiGEC pipeline, whose error correction step removed more than 80% of the raw TCR sequences. IMGT germline references were used for aligning VDJ genes, and each clonotype was defined as a unique CDR3 amino acid sequence together with its V-J genes. VDJtools evaluated clonal expansion, Shannon diversity and CDR3 relatedness (CalcPairwiseDistances, ClusterSamples); CLCbio workbench built phylogenetic trees. A clone was classed as expanded if it had 8 or more unique UMIs, a cutoff based on coefficient-of-variation modelling across technical triplicates. Through fastp at Q25 and MiXCR, TCRdb rebuilt clones from the public reads, retaining in-frame beta chains. For every CDR3 protein sequence, its rows merge into one entry that carries the most common genes and DNA. TCRdb's processing, not the authors' own work, is the source of the V and J calls. A total of tens of thousands of distinct CDR3 sequences appear in this sample, approximately 3.9% of them only once. The ten largest make up 1.5% to 2% of the sample.

This record comes from a study of neurological immune-mediated disorders (dated by TCRdb to 2018 to 2020). The study in broad terms: Among the approximately 34 multiple sclerosis patients, relapsing-remitting MS accounted for around 30 and secondary progressive MS accounted for 3. The cohort comprised around 70 subjects: roughly 15 HAM/TSP patients, around 34 multiple sclerosis patients and around 20 healthy controls. Longitudinal samples, technical triplicates and paired sorted CD4+ and CD8+ T-cell subsets, alongside PBMC samples, were included among the 90 to 130 TCR-beta libraries. Using UMI-based sequencing, the study compared peripheral blood TCR-beta repertoires from patients with HTLV-I-associated myelopathy (HAM/TSP), patients with multiple sclerosis, and healthy controls. Study-wide findings and limitations: Phylogenetic analysis grouped repertoires from 18 of 34 MS patients into a cluster of related CDR3 sequences, suggesting a possible repertoire-level signature. The MS cluster was not associated with any clinical or MRI features, and the authors stated that larger cohorts are needed. No identical CDR3 amino acid sequences were found to be shared among expanded clones across subjects, suggesting that TCR-beta repertoires were private in all groups. The highest TCR clonal expansion was observed in HAM/TSP patients, whereas the lowest was observed in MS patients, even when compared with healthy controls.

For unsorted PBMC libraries, 2 million PBMCs were used after storage in RNAlater at -80 degrees C until RNA extraction. The multiple sclerosis patients were enrolled in a US clinical protocol that evaluated disease progression with magnetic resonance imaging. Peripheral blood was subjected to Ficoll-Hypaque density gradient centrifugation to isolate PBMCs, which were then cryopreserved in liquid nitrogen. Measured from the cysteine to the phenylalanine, the CDR3 is 15 residues long. Only the CDR3 region is kept as DNA, spanning 45 bases read in frame from base 1. In the germline V gene (reference sequence), CDR1 corresponds to DFQATT and CDR2 to SNEGSKA. V is pared back by 0 bases and J by 1 base, with 12 bases lying between the germline termini.

The TCR was taken from a man aged 30-40 years with multiple sclerosis. Here the chain combines TRBV20-1 and TRBJ1-1; no D gene can be assigned with confidence. Sequenced sample: PBMCs. The sequenced DNA: TGCAGTGCTAGAGATCTTAACGGACGGAACACTGAAGCTTTCTTT. It is translated as CSARDLNGRNTEAFF.